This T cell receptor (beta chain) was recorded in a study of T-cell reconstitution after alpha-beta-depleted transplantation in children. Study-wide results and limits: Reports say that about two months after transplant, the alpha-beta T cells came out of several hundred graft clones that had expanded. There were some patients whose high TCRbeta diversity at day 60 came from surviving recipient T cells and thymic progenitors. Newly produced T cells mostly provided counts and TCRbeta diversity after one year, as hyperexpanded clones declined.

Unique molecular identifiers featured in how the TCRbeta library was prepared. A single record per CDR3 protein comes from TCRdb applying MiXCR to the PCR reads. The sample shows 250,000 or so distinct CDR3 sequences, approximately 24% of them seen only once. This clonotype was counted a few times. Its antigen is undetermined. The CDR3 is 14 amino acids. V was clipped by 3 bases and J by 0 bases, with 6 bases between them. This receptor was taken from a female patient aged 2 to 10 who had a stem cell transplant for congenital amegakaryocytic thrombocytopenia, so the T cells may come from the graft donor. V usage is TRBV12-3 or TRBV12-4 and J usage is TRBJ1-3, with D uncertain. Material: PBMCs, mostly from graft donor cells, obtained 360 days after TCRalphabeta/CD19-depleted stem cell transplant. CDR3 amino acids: CASSFGISGNTIYF. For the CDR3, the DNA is TGTGCCAGCAGTTTCGGGATCTCTGGAAACACCATATATTTT.